What follows are 13 T cell receptor beta chains derived from one specimen sequenced in a study of prognosis after radiotherapy for stage I lung cancer. Amplification of TCR beta CDR3 from genomic DNA used two-round multiplex PCR. Specific primers for each TRBV and TRBJ gene were what first-round PCR used. TCRdb reprocessed the multiplex PCR reads via MiXCR and lists one record per CDR3 protein. The table has approximately 20,000 distinct CDR3 sequences, approximately 26% seen once. The specimen comprised PBMCs, sampled before or after stereotactic body radiation therapy (not recorded which). The source is a donor aged 50 or older with non-small cell lung cancer.

By proportion, this clonotype is medium-sized. J is TRBJ2-7 and V is TRBV6-2 or TRBV6-3, with a tentative D call TRBD1 (5 bases). V lost 5 bases and J lost 1, with 15 bases in between. The CDR3 length is 15 residues. Germline CDR1 MNHEY, CDR2 SVGEGT. The CDR3 reads CASSENSAGSYEQYF. In nucleotides, the CDR3 is TGTGCCAGCAGTGAAAATTCTGCAGGGTCCTACGAGCAGTACTTC.

Details on this clonotype: A far larger clone is a single base away, which makes a read error likely. The chain uses TRBV6-8 and TRBJ2-6; weak D call: TRBD1 (5 bases). Per the germline V gene, CDR1 is MNHGY and CDR2 is SAAAGT. The CDR3 covers 17 residues. Trimming pared 5 bases from V and 0 bases from J, leaving 14 bases between. CDR3 coding DNA: TGTGCCAGCAGTCGTTTTTCTACAGGCTCTGGGGCCAACGTCCTGACTTTC. Translating gives CASSRFSTGSGANVLTF.

On this clonotype: A much bigger clone sits one base away, suggesting this may be a read error. The V and J genes are TRBV6-2 or TRBV6-3 and TRBJ2-5; weak D call: TRBD2 (6 bases). The CDR3 totals 15 residues. CDR1 is MNHEY, CDR2 SVGEGT, per germline. The ends were cut back, 5 bases at V and 7 bases at J, with 20 bases in the middle. The CDR3 sequence: CASSEVGRLGGTQYF. In DNA form, the CDR3 reads TGTGCCAGCAGTGAAGTGGGAAGATTGGGAGGGACCCAGTACTTC.

Note on this clonotype: A much larger clone is a single base away; this may be a read error. V and J are TRBV4-1 and TRBJ2-2, with TRBD1 as a possible D gene (5 bases). CDR3 length equals 16 residues. Trimming took 4 bases from V and 2 from J, leaving 14 bases between them. Looked up from germline, CDR1 is MGHRA and CDR2 is YSYEKL. CDR3 sequence reads: CASSPPCDRNTGELFF. The CDR3 DNA sequence: TGCGCCAGCAGCCCCCCTTGTGACAGAAACACCGGGGAGCTGTTTTTT.

Many counts were recorded for this clonotype. This rearrangement joins TRBV10-2 to TRBJ2-3, with 7 bases lining up with TRBD2. CDR3 length: 16 amino acids. CDR1 is WSHSY, CDR2 SAAADI, per germline. V shed 5 bases and J 0 bases; nucleotides not matched to a gene: 8. CDR3 protein: CASSLTSSGSTDTQYF. The CDR3 coding sequence is TGCGCCAGCAGTCTCACCTCTAGCGGCAGCACAGATACGCAGTATTTT.

This clonotype came up many times. This chain uses TRBV30 with TRBJ1-5; D perhaps matches TRBD1 (5 bases). This CDR3 is built from 14 residues. Between the trimmed V and J ends, which lost 2 bases and 2 bases, there was a span of 10 bases. CDR1 and CDR2 (germline): GTSNPN, SVGIG (reference sequence). The DNA for the CDR3 is TGTGCCTGGAGTAACGGGGCTGGCAATCAGCCCCAGCATTTT. This translates into CAWSNGAGNQPQHF. Filled out from reference TRBV30 and TRBJ1-5, the complete variable domain reads SQTIHQWPATLVQPVGSPLSLECTVEGTSNPNLYWYRQAAGRGLQLLFYSVGIGQISSEVPQNLSASRPQDRQFILSSKKLLLSDSGFYLCAWSNGAGNQPQHFGDGTRLSIL.

This clonotype was recorded at least ten times. The rearrangement uses TRBV2 and TRBJ1-1; maybe TRBD1 (6 bases). V lost 7 bases, J lost 5 bases, and 20 bases lay in between. Germline CDR1 and CDR2: SNHLY and FYNNEI. The CDR3 length is 15 residues. In DNA, the CDR3 is TGTGCCAGCAAGTGGGCGGCCAGGGGTTGGACTGAAGCTTTCTTT. Residues: CASKWAARGWTEAFF.

Ten or more counts support this clonotype. This chain joins TRBV20-1 and TRBJ2-5; TRBD1 might be the D (5 bases). Trimming removed 8 bases at V and 3 bases at J, with 13 bases between. Germline V gene lookup returns CDR1 DFQATT and CDR2 SNEGSKA (reference sequence). The CDR3 spans 12 residues. The CDR3 DNA is TGCAGTCCTGGGGCTTCAAAAGAGACCCAGTACTTC. This sequence encodes CSPGASKETQYF.

The gene calls are TRBV6-2 or TRBV6-3 and TRBJ2-7; 13 bases align to TRBD2. This CDR3 has 15 amino acids. The V gene's germline CDR1 is MNHEY and CDR2 SVGEGT. Trimming removed 10 bases from V and 4 bases from J; junction bases left unmatched: 10. The CDR3 sequence is CAITSQTSGRYEQYF. CDR3 DNA: TGTGCCATCACTTCCCAGACTAGCGGGAGGTACGAGCAGTACTTC.

In regard to this clonotype: A far larger clone is one base from this, pointing to a likely read error. This chain joins TRBV19 and TRBJ1-1, with D unresolved. This CDR3 region has 11 residues. The ends were cut back, 9 bases at V and 9 bases at J, with 14 bases in the middle. Germline assignment: CDR1 LNHDA and CDR2 SQIVND (reference sequence). The CDR3 region has the DNA TGTGCCAGCAGTCAGACACCCCAAGCTTTCTTT. Translated: CASSQTPQAFF. The whole variable domain, remainder taken from reference TRBV19 and TRBJ1-1, is DGGITQSPKYLFRKEGQNVTLSCEQNLNHDAMYWYRQDPGQGLRLIYYSQIVNDFQKGDIAEGYSVSREKKESFPLTVTSAQKNPTAFYLCASSQTPQAFFGQGTRLTVV.

In this sample, this clonotype turned up many times. The CDR3 is CSAPKTGKAFF. The CDR3 bases are TGCAGTGCTCCGAAAACAGGGAAAGCTTTCTTT. The V and J genes are TRBV20-1 and TRBJ1-1, with D tentatively TRBD1 (6 bases). Trimming took 5 bases from V and 9 from J, leaving 13 bases between them. CDR1 and CDR2 from the germline V gene are DFQATT and SNEGSKA (reference sequence). The CDR3 length is 11 residues.

This clonotype occurred many times. The chain recombines TRBV12-3 or TRBV12-4 with TRBJ2-5; 8 positions match TRBD2. The CDR3 runs to 16 residues. V was pared by 4 bases and J by 4 bases, with 11 bases of the junction left unmatched. This CDR3 is CASSSPKASGLETQYF. In DNA, the CDR3 is TGTGCCAGCAGTTCACCTAAGGCTAGCGGGTTAGAGACCCAGTACTTC.

This clonotype occurred many times. The chain links TRBV19 to TRBJ2-1, with TRBD1 matching 8 bases. Germline V CDR1 and CDR2: LNHDA, SQIVND (reference sequence). V lost 1 base and J lost 9; bases outside the gene matches: 5. This CDR3 comprises 14 residues. The CDR3 coding sequence is TGTGCCAGTAGTATAGCGCGTCAGGGGGCTGAGCAGTTCTTC. It yields the protein CASSIARQGAEQFF.